This T cell receptor beta chain stems from a study of identical twins. This clonotype was observed a handful of times. Its antigen remains unidentified. General study points: Because invariant MAIT and iNKT cells could be present, zero-insertion analyses could be partly confounded. Within beta out-of-frame sequences, the excess sharing observed between twins was weaker.

TCRdb re-called the 5' RACE reads with MiXCR, one entry per CDR3 protein. The data show 400,000 to 550,000 distinct CDR3 sequences, more than 13% seen once. Healthy Caucasians made up all donors. These data also featured in a second study, about yellow fever vaccine responses in identical twins. That work states: Twins reportedly showed a vaccine T cell response that seemed partly convergent and partly personalized.

Sequenced input: CD4+ T cells sorted from blood. The receptor comes from a woman aged 18-35 years in good health.

The CDR3 sequence: CASSLVVRERSNYNEQFF. In DNA, the CDR3 is TGTGCCAGCAGCTTAGTTGTGCGTGAAAGAAGTAACTACAATGAGCAGTTCTTC. The V gene is TRBV11-2, the J gene TRBJ2-1; D uncertain. The CDR3 totals 18 residues. V lost 1 base and J lost 3, with 19 bases in between. CDR1 is SGHAT and CDR2 is FQNNGV in the germline V gene.